Listed below are T cell receptor beta chains from one sample, sequenced in a study of T-cell reconstitution after alpha-beta-depleted transplantation in children. TCRdb fed the PCR reads into MiXCR, producing one record per CDR3 protein. The sample lists 100,000 or so distinct CDR3 sequences, 20% to 25% occurring once. Sequenced material: PBMCs, taken before TCRalphabeta/CD19-depleted stem cell transplant. The receptors stem from a boy aged 2 to 9 with acute lymphoblastic leukemia, due to receive a stem cell transplant. Each CDR3 is given with its conserved first and last residue. D genes are given only for firm matches. The listing skips clone size in some rows; elsewhere it reads once, few, many or a size class.

>few|TRBV29-1|NA|TRBJ2-7
CSVGGLAEGSSSYEQYF
TGCAGCGTTGGGGGGCTAGCGGAGGGCTCAAGCTCCTACGAGCAGTACTTC
>few|TRBV5-6|NA|TRBJ1-2
CASSPAGFDAYGYTF
TGTGCCAGCAGCCCAGCCGGGTTCGACGCCTATGGCTACACCTTC
>NA|TRBV28|TRBD2|TRBJ2-7
CASSLSYGTSGTLYEQYF
TGTGCCAGCAGTTTAAGTTACGGGACTAGCGGGACCCTTTACGAGCAGTACTTC
>NA|TRBV20-1|NA|TRBJ1-1
CSAEPPGRTEAFF
TGCAGTGCCGAGCCTCCAGGGAGAACTGAAGCTTTCTTT
>NA|TRBV30|TRBD1|TRBJ1-2
CAWSDRVISVYGYTF
TGTGCCTGGAGCGACAGGGTGATATCTGTGTATGGCTACACCTTC
>NA|TRBV28|NA|TRBJ2-5
CASSFGRQETQYF
TGTGCCAGCAGTTTCGGCAGGCAGGAGACCCAGTACTTC
>many|TRBV4-1|NA|TRBJ2-2
CASSQVIGPGELFF
TGCGCCAGCAGCCAAGTAATCGGCCCCGGGGAGCTGTTTTTT
>NA|TRBV27|TRBD2|TRBJ2-1
CASSPGTTARNEQFF
TGTGCCAGCAGTCCCGGGACTACCGCTCGCAATGAGCAGTTCTTC
>few|TRBV27|TRBD1|TRBJ2-1
CATRRAGGSYNEQFF
TGTGCCACCAGAAGGGCAGGGGGCTCCTACAATGAGCAGTTCTTC
>NA|TRBV24-1|TRBD2|TRBJ2-1
CATSDLPSGGSLYNEQFF
TGTGCCACCAGTGATTTGCCTAGCGGAGGGTCCCTATACAATGAGCAGTTCTTC
>few|TRBV6-5|TRBD1|TRBJ1-2
CASSPEQGAGYGYTF
TGTGCCAGCAGTCCAGAACAGGGGGCGGGCTATGGCTACACCTTC
>many|TRBV5-1|NA|TRBJ1-1
CASSLNAENTEAFF
TGCGCCAGCAGCTTGAACGCGGAGAACACTGAAGCTTTCTTT
>few|TRBV24-1|NA|TRBJ2-1
CATSDPYEQFF
TGTGCCACCAGTGATCCGTATGAGCAGTTCTTC
>NA|TRBV20-1|NA|TRBJ2-7
CSARANFRDEQYF
TGCAGTGCTAGAGCTAACTTTAGGGACGAGCAGTACTTC
>NA|TRBV20-1|NA|TRBJ2-5
CSARLVETQYF
TGCAGTGCCAGACTAGTGGAGACCCAGTACTTC
>NA|TRBV4-3|TRBD2|TRBJ2-3
CASSQDGTSGTIIRTDTQYF
TGCGCCAGCAGCCAAGATGGGACTAGCGGGACAATTATTCGCACAGATACGCAGTATTTT
>few|TRBV5-1|NA|TRBJ2-3
CASSLPAGTTLTDTQYF
TGCGCCAGCAGCTTGCCCGCGGGGACAACCCTCACAGATACGCAGTATTTT
>NA|TRBV28|NA|TRBJ1-5
CASLGVASNQPQHF
TGTGCCAGCCTGGGAGTTGCTAGCAATCAGCCCCAGCATTTT
>many|TRBV28|NA|TRBJ2-7
CASSLIQGGSYEQYF
TGTGCCAGCAGTTTAATCCAGGGTGGGTCCTACGAGCAGTACTTC
>NA|TRBV12-3/TRBV12-4|NA|TRBJ2-7
CASSLYGGVYEQYF
TGTGCCAGCAGTTTATACGGTGGGGTCTACGAGCAGTACTTC
>NA|TRBV7-2|NA|TRBJ2-2
CASSLFEGSTGELFF
TGTGCCAGCAGCTTATTCGAGGGTAGCACCGGGGAGCTGTTTTTT
>few|TRBV7-2|TRBD2|TRBJ2-1
CASSLGATSLLINEQFF
TGTGCCAGCAGCTTAGGTGCGACTAGCCTCCTAATCAATGAGCAGTTCTTC
>few|TRBV6-5|NA|TRBJ1-6
CASSHPVGRSYNSPLHF
TGTGCCAGCAGTCACCCAGTCGGTCGCTCCTATAATTCACCCCTCCACTTT
>few|TRBV28|NA|TRBJ1-2
CASSFIKATVNYGYTF
TGTGCCAGCAGTTTTATAAAGGCGACCGTCAACTATGGCTACACCTTC
>NA|TRBV29-1|NA|TRBJ2-5
CSVEDPGEGETQYF
TGCAGCGTTGAAGATCCGGGAGAGGGAGAGACCCAGTACTTC
>few|TRBV7-9|TRBD2|TRBJ2-1
CASSWDYSNEQFF
TGTGCCAGCAGCTGGGACTACTCTAATGAGCAGTTCTTC
>NA|TRBV20-1|NA|TRBJ2-2
CSARDSYGTGELFF
TGCAGTGCTAGAGATAGCTACGGGACCGGGGAGCTGTTTTTT